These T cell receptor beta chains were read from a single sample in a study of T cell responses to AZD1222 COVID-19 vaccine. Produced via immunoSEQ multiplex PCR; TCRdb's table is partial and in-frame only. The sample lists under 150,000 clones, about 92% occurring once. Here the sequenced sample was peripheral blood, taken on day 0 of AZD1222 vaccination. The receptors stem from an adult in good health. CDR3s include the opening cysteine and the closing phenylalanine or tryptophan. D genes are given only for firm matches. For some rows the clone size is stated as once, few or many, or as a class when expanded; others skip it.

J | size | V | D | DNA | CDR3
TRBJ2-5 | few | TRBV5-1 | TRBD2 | TGCGCCAGCAGCGCGGGCGGGACTAGCGTTGGAGAGACCCAGTACTTC | CASSAGGTSVGETQYF
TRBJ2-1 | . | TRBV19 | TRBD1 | TGTGCCAGTAGTCAAGACAGGGCCGGGTCCTACAATGAGCAGTTCTTC | CASSQDRAGSYNEQFF
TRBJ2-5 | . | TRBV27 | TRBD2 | TGTGCCAGCAGTCTGACTAGCGGGGCACAAGAGACCCAGTACTTC | CASSLTSGAQETQYF
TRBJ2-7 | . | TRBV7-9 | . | TGTGCCAGCAGCGCTCCTCGTAACCTCTACGAGCAGTACTTC | CASSAPRNLYEQYF
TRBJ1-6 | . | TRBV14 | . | TGTGCCAGCAGCCGAGGGACCTATAATTCACCCCTCCACTTT | CASSRGTYNSPLHF
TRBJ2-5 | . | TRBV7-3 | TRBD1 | TGTGCCAGCAGCCGGGGCAGGGGGCGGATGGAGACCCAGTACTTC | CASSRGRGRMETQYF
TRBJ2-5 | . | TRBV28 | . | TGTGCCAGCAGTTCACAGGCCCCAGAGACCCAGTACTTC | CASSSQAPETQYF
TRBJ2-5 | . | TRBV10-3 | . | TGTGCCATCAGTGATTCGAGGACAGAAGAGACCCAGTACTTC | CAISDSRTEETQYF
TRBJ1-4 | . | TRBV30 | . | TGTGCCTGGAGTGTAGGTCAGGGCGAGTATGAAAAACTGTTTTTT | CAWSVGQGEYEKLFF
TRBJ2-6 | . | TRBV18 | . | TGTGCCAGCTCGCTCGGCCCGGCTGCCCTCTCTGGGGCCAACGTCCTGACTTTC | CASSLGPAALSGANVLTF
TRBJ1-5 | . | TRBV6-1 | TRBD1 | TGTGCCAGCAGTGATGAGACAGGGGTCGTGGCCCAGCATTTT | CASSDETGVVAQHF
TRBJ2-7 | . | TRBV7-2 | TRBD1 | TGTGCCAGCACCCAGGGGGTGGACGAGCAGTACTTC | CASTQGVDEQYF
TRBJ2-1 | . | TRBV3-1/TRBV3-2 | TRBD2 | TGTGCCAGCAGCCGGGGACTAGCGGACAATGAGCAGTTCTTC | CASSRGLADNEQFF
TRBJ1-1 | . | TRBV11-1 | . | TGTGCCAGCAGCTTAAGCGGGAACACTGAAGCTTTCTTT | CASSLSGNTEAFF
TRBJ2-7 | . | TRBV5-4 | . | TGTGCCAGCAGCCCGGATTTCGCCTACGAGCAGTACTTC | CASSPDFAYEQYF
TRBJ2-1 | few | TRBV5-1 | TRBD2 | TGCGCCAGCAAAACTAGCGAATACAATGAGCAGTTCTTC | CASKTSEYNEQFF
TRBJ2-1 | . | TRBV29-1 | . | TGCAGCGTTGAAGTCCCCTCGACTAGAGAGCAGTTCTTC | CSVEVPSTREQFF
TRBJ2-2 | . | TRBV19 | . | TGTGCCAGTATCACGCCGGGGGCGGGCACCGGGGAGCTGTTTTTT | CASITPGAGTGELFF
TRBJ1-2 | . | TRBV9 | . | TGTGCCAGCGGGCGGGGGGAAAACTATGGCTACACCTTC | CASGRGENYGYTF
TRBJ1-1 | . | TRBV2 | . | TGTGCCAGCAATACATTGAACACTGAAGCTTTCTTT | CASNTLNTEAFF
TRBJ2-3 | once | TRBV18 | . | TGTGCCAGCTCCGGGGCGCAGGGGATAGCAGATACGCAGTATTTT | CASSGAQGIADTQYF
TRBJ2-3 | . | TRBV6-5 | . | TGTGCCAGCAGTACCCAGTGGACGCCGGCGCCGCAGTATTTT | CASSTQWTPAPQYF
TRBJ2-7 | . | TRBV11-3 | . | TGTGCCAGCAGCAACGCCCCTGGCAGGGGCTACGAGCAGTACTTC | CASSNAPGRGYEQYF
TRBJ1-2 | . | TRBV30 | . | TGTGCCTGGACAGGACACTATGGCTACACCTTC | CAWTGHYGYTF
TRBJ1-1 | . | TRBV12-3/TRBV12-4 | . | TGTGCCAGCTTGAGGGAAACGAACACTGAAGCTTTCTTT | CASLRETNTEAFF
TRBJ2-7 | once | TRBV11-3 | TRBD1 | TGTGCCAGCAGCCCAGGACAGGGGGCAGTCTACGAGCAGTACTTC | CASSPGQGAVYEQYF
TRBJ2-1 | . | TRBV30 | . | TGTGCCTGGAGGATCAATGAGCAGTTCTTC | CAWRINEQFF
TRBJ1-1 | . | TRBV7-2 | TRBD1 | TGTGCCAGCAGCTTGGGGACAGGGAGGAACACTGAAGCTTTCTTT | CASSLGTGRNTEAFF
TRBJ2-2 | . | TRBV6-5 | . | TGTGCCAGCAGCCGGGTCGAGAGGGGCACCGGGGAGCTGTTTTTT | CASSRVERGTGELFF